The T cell receptor (beta chain) under discussion was sequenced for a study of Graves' ophthalmopathy and Graves' hyperthyroidism. The table lists this clonotype with many counts. The study amplified TCR beta CDR3 regions using RNA transcripts. Investigators did first-round RT-PCR with HTBI primers, then second-round multiplex PCR. TCRdb recomputed calls from the multiplex PCR reads with MiXCR, one row per CDR3 protein. The sample holds a few hundred thousand distinct CDR3 sequences, 15% to 20% seen once. With 6 bases removed from V and 6 bases from J, the gap between germline ends came to 14 bases. The length of the CDR3 is 13 residues. Germline CDR1 MNHEY, CDR2 SVGAGI.

Sequencing input: peripheral blood. The chain combines TRBV6-5 with TRBJ1-2, with D possibly being TRBD1 (5 bases). This clonotype was obtained from an adult man with Graves' ophthalmopathy. The CDR3 loop is CASRRGKANGYTF. DNA of the CDR3: TGTGCCAGCAGGAGGGGAAAAGCGAATGGCTACACCTTC.